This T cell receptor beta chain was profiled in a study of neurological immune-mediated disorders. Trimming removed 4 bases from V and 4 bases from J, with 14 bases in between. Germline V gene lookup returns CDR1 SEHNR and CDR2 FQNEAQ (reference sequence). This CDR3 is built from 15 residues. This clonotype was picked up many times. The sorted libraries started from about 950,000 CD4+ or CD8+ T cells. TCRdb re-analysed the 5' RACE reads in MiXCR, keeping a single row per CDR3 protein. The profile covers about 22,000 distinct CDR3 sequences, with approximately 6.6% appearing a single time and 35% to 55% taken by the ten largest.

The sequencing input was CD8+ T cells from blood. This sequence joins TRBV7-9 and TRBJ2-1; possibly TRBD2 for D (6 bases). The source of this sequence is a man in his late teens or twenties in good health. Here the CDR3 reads CASSSGGSAYNEQFF. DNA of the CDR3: TGTGCCAGCAGCTCCGGGGGTAGCGCGTACAATGAGCAGTTCTTC.